This T cell receptor beta chain was documented in a study of T cell responses to AZD1222 COVID-19 vaccine (dated by TCRdb to about 2021). Regarding the research as a whole: AZD1222 recipients with second doses at about 4 weeks or about 12 weeks were pooled, because spike-specific TCR depth and breadth did not differ between schedules. A total of under 250 trial participants underwent TCR sequencing, of whom around 210 had received two doses of AZD1222 and roughly 26 had received two doses of the MenACWY control vaccine. Trial participants were enrolled by age into subgroups of 18-55, 56-69 and 70-plus years, and approximately 150, 30 and 60 TCR-sequenced participants, respectively, were included in these subgroups.

Turning to this clone: Its antigen is unknown. The input lacks base qualities; no much larger clone sits a single base away.

The intended sense of this specimen's time point label: baseline before first vaccination. Vaccinee samples were obtained from the UK trials COV001 and COV002, which included a single-blind randomized controlled phase 2/3 trial of AZD1222 (ChAdOx1 nCoV-19) in healthy adults. For TCRbeta chain sequencing, PBMC samples were collected from trial participants at day 0 and at day 28 after the second dose. What the authors observed across the whole study: Because no samples from the day 14 peak response were available, repertoires could be characterized only after the peak T cell response. The whole spike protein was spanned by vaccine-associated CD4 TCRs, and dominant responses were seen in regions 160-218 and 743-854. Nearly half of unique spike-specific TCRs reportedly recognized epitopes outside regions mutated in the B.1.351 and B.1.1.7 variants. Spike-specific TCR breadth and depth rose significantly after two AZD1222 doses compared with day 0 and with MenACWY recipients. Conclusions about previously exposed vaccinees are limited because only six or seven AZD1222 recipients were SARS-CoV-2 seropositive at baseline. Participants were mostly white British, with more females than males. The authors suggested clonal diversity may have been underestimated. The 56-69-year group was small, and its depth increase did not reach significance, likely because of low power.

Spanning cysteine to phenylalanine, the CDR3 consists of 13 amino acids. The retained sequence is limited to the CDR3, 39 bases, with the frame set at the first base. Deletion took 5 bases off V and 5 bases off J, with a span of 12 bases between the germline ends. CDR1 and CDR2 were assigned from the germline V gene (reference sequence) as SSHAT and FNYEAQ. The CDR3 regions of human TCRbeta chains were analyzed by immunosequencing. The study's processing was this. TCRs in the repertoires were compared against a reference library of SARS-CoV-2-specific TCRs that had been generated with the MIRA antigen-specificity platform. Breadth was defined as the fraction of unique TCRs that were SARS-CoV-2-associated, and depth was defined as the fraction of total T cells that were SARS-CoV-2-associated. Each spike-specific TCR was assigned to its reactive spike region and to a CD4 or CD8 class using the MIRA data. Log10-transformed breadth and depth values were compared by one-way ANOVA with Sidak's multiple comparisons tests. Imported from immuneACCESS, the table was reduced by TCRdb to in-frame sequences with V and J called. These copies leave out some clones; in studies compared against another copy, an unresolved V gene accounts for under half, and the cause of the remainder is not known. V and J calls and clone size follow that table, whereas D and trimming were derived from the DNA. This sample is represented by fewer than 85,000 clones; approximately 89% of them were singletons. The ten largest clones take up around 19% of the sample.

The sequence derives from an adult in good health. The rearrangement joined TRBV7-7 to TRBJ2-5, and possibly TRBD1, on 6 matching bases. The sample consisted of peripheral blood, taken on day 0 of AZD1222 vaccination. The nucleotides are TGTGCCAGCAGCACCAACAGGGCTGAGACCCAGTACTTC. This encodes CASSTNRAETQYF. Where the CDR3 stops, the reference TRBV7-7 and TRBJ2-5 genes take over; the full variable domain is GAGVSQSPRYKVTKRGQDVTLRCDPISSHATLYWYQQALGQGPEFLTYFNYEAQPDKSGLPSDRFSAERPEGSISTLTIQRTEQRDSAMYRCASSTNRAETQYFGPGTRLLVL.